A single sample gave rise to the 4 T cell receptor beta chains below, sequenced in a study of blood T cell repertoires in COVID-19. This table comes from immunoSEQ multiplex PCR, and its TCRdb copy is limited to in-frame clones, with some not included. In the table there are more than 150,000 clones, 70% to 85% of which are singletons. Sequenced input: PBMCs or T cells enriched from blood (not recorded which). These TCRs come from a woman in her forties or fifties who had recovered from COVID-19.

In this sample, this clone turned up once. Additional DNA sequences in this sample encode the identical CDR3. The chain employs TRBV6-2 or TRBV6-3 and TRBJ2-5; D gene unclear. V gave up 0 bases and J gave up 2 bases, with 4 bases separating them. The germline gives CDR1 MNHEY, CDR2 SVGEGT. The CDR3 has 13 residues. CDR3: CASSYSRQETQYF. DNA of the CDR3: TGTGCCAGCAGTTACTCGAGACAAGAGACCCAGTACTTC.

The chain is built from TRBV6-4 and TRBJ1-2; 7 nucleotides align to TRBD1. Germline V gene data show CDR1 as MRHNA and CDR2 as SNTAGT. V dropped 6 bases and J dropped 3; count of bases not matched to a gene: 4. This CDR3 contains 13 residues. The CDR3 DNA reads TGTGCCAGCAGAGCCACAGGGGACTATGGCTACACCTTC. It encodes CASRATGDYGYTF.

V usage is TRBV30 and J usage is TRBJ1-5; D gene uncertain. Germline V CDR1 and CDR2: GTSNPN, SVGIG (reference sequence). V gave up 0 bases and J gave up 5 bases, with 8 bases separating them. The length of the CDR3 is 13 residues. The CDR3 reads CAWSVSPDQPQHF. The CDR3 region has the DNA TGTGCCTGGAGTGTTTCTCCTGATCAGCCCCAGCATTTT.

This chain links TRBV6-5 with TRBJ2-7; the D gene is possibly TRBD2 (6 bases). The CDR3 sequence is 12 residues long. Germline V lookup: CDR1 MNHEY, CDR2 SVGAGI. V shed 8 bases and J shed 2 bases, with 10 bases lying between them. The CDR3 loop reads CASGGNPYEQYF. The DNA for the CDR3 is TGTGCCAGCGGAGGGAACCCCTACGAGCAGTACTTC.